The source of this T cell receptor beta chain is a study of cytomegalovirus exposure and HLA in healthy donors. This CDR3 spans 14 amino acids. The germline CDR1 and CDR2 sequences are SGHKS and YYEKEE (reference sequence). The V segment lost 3 bases and the J segment 4 bases; nucleotides outside the gene matches: 6. Method: immunoSEQ multiplex PCR; TCRdb's copy keeps in-frame clones and lacks some. Of tens of thousands of clones in the sample, roughly 94% were seen once. This TCR was recovered from a man between 18 and 29 years old in good health and CMV-seronegative. The sequenced sample was PBMCs. The rearrangement uses TRBV5-5 and TRBJ2-7; 8 nucleotides match TRBD1. The CDR3 bases are TGTGCCAGCAGCTCAGGGGGCAGATTTTACGAGCAGTACTTC. Amino acids: CASSSGGRFYEQYF.